The T cell receptor beta chain under discussion was sequenced for a study of OX40 agonist ivuxolimab in advanced cancers. TCRdb's copy holds only in-frame clones and misses some; the assay was immunoSEQ multiplex PCR. The sample holds approximately 70,000 clones, around 90% seen once. Germline loops: CDR1 KGHSH, CDR2 LQKENI. CDR3 length: 17 amino acids. V was trimmed by 1 base and J by 0 bases, leaving 10 bases between them. This sequence joins TRBV18 and TRBJ2-6; the D gene is possibly TRBD1 (5 bases). The sequence came from an adult with an advanced solid tumor such as melanoma, head and neck, liver or kidney cancer. Here the sequenced sample was CD4+ or CD8+ T cells sorted from blood, taken in a trial of the OX40 agonist ivuxolimab. CDR3 amino acids: CASSPRTGASGANVLTF. In nucleotides, the CDR3 is TGTGCCAGCTCACCACGCACAGGAGCCTCTGGGGCCAACGTCCTGACTTTC.